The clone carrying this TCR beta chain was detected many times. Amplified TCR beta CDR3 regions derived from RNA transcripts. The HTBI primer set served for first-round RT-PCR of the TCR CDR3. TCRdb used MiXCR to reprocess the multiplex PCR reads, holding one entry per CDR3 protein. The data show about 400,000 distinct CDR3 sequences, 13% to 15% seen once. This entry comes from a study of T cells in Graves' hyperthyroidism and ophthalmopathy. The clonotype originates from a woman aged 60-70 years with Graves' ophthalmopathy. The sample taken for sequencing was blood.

In DNA, the CDR3 is TGTGCCAGCAGCCAAGGCGCCAGCCTGGGAGGCTACACCTTC. Its protein is CASSQGASLGGYTF. This chain joins TRBV3-1 and TRBJ1-2, with D unresolved. This CDR3 spans 14 amino acids. Germline V gene sequence: CDR1 LGHDT, CDR2 YNNKEL (reference sequence). Trimming stripped 1 base from V and 8 bases from J, with 14 bases between.